This T cell receptor (beta chain) was obtained from a study of blood T cell repertoires in COVID-19. Background on the study: The United States, Italy and Spain were the sources of the acute and convalescent COVID-19 samples. Sources were T cells, B-cell-depleted T cells, or PBMCs; the material itself was cDNA or gDNA.

V lost 7 bases and J 2 bases, leaving 17 bases between the germline ends. Per germline, CDR1 MNHEY and CDR2 SVGAGI. The CDR3 is 15 residues long. As handled by the study authors: Estimation of nucleated cell counts was performed using reference gene primer amplification. TCRdb's table, derived via immunoSEQ multiplex PCR, lists solely in-frame clones and lacks some. The D gene and trimming were derived from the DNA, and the V and J assignments and clone size from that table. The table shows 100,000 to 150,000 clones, with over 80% occurring only once. V gene TRBV6-5 combines with J gene TRBJ1-2; D not certain. The clonotype comes from a man aged 60-69 years with acute or convalescent COVID-19. The sample taken for sequencing was peripheral blood. The CDR3 DNA reads TGTGCCAGCAACACCTCTCCGGGAAACAACTATGGCTACACCTTC. Its translation: CASNTSPGNNYGYTF.